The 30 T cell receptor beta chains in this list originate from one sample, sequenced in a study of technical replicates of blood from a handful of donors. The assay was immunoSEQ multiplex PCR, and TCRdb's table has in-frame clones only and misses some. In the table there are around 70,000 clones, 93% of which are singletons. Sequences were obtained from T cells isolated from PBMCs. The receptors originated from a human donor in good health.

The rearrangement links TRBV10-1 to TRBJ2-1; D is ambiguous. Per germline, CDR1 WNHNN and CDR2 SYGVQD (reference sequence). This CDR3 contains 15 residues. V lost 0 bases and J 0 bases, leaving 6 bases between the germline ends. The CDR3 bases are TGCGCCAGCAGTGAGTCGATTAGCTCCTACAATGAGCAGTTCTTC. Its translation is CASSESISSYNEQFF.

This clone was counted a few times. The CDR3 spells CAWSVLSGLLSYEQYF. In DNA form, the CDR3 reads TGTGCCTGGAGTGTACTGTCGGGGTTGTTGTCCTACGAGCAGTACTTC. The J gene is TRBJ2-7, the V gene TRBV30; D may be TRBD2 (5 bases). Germline CDR1 GTSNPN, CDR2 SVGIG (reference sequence). The CDR3 sequence is 16 residues long. V gave up 0 bases and J gave up 1 base, with 16 bases separating them.

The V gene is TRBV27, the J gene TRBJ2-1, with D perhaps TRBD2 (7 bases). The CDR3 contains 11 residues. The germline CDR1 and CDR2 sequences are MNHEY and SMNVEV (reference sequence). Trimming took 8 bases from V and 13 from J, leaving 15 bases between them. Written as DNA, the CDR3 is TGTGCCAGCGGGGAGGGGGGCTCACAGTTCTTC. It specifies CASGEGGSQFF.

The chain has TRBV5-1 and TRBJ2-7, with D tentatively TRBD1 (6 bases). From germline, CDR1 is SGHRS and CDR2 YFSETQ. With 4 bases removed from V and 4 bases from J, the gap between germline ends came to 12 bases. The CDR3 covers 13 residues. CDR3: CASSLDRIYEQYF. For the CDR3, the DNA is TGCGCCAGCAGCCTCGACAGGATTTACGAGCAGTACTTC.

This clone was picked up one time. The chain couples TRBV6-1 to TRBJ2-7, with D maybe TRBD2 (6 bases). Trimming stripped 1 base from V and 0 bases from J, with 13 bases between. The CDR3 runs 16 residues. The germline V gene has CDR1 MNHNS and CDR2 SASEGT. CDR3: CASSEVRGRDSYEQYF. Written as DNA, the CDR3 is TGTGCCAGCAGTGAAGTCCGCGGGCGGGACTCCTACGAGCAGTACTTC.

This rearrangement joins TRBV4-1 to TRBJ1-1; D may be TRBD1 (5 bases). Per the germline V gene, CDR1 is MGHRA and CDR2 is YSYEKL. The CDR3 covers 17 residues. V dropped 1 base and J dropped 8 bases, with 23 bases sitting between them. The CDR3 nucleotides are TGCGCCAGCAGCCAAGGGGGTCTTTTGGGGGGACGGGGAGAAGCTTTCTTT. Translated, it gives CASSQGGLLGGRGEAFF.

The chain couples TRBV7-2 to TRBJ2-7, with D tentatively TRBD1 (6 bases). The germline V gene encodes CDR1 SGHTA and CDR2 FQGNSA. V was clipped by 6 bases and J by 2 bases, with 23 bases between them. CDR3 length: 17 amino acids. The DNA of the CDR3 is TGTGCCAGCAGTCACGCTGAATTAGACAGGTACACCTACGAGCAGTACTTC. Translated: CASSHAELDRYTYEQYF.

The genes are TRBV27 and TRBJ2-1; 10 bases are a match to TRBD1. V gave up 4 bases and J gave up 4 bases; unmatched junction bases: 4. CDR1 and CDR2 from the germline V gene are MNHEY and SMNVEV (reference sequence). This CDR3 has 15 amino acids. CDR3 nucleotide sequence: TGTGCCAGCAGTTGGGTGGGACAGGGGTACAATGAGCAGTTCTTC. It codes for CASSWVGQGYNEQFF.

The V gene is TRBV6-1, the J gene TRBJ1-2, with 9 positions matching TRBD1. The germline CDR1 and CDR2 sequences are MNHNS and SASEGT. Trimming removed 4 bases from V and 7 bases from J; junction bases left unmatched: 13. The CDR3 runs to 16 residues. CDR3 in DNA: TGTGCCAGCAGTGTTGGACCCGCGACAGGGGGAAGTGGCTACACCTTC. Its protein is CASSVGPATGGSGYTF.

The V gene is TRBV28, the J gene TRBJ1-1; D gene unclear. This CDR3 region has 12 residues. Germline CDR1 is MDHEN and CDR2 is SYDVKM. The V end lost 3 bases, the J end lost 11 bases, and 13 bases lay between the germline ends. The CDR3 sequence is CASSLVLREAFF. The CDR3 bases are TGTGCCAGCAGTTTGGTTTTAAGGGAGGCTTTCTTT.

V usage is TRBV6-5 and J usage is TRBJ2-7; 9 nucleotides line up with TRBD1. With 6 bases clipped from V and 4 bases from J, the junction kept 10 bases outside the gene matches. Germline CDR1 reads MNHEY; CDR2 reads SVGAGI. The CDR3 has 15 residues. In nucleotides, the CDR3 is TGTGCCAGCAGCTATACTGGACAGGGGAAATACGAGCAGTACTTC. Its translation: CASSYTGQGKYEQYF.

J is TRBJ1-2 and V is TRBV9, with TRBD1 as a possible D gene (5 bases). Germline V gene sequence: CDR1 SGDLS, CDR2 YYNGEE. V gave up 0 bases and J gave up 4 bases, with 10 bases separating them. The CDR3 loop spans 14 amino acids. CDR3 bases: TGTGCCAGCAGCGTAGCCGCAGGGCCCTATGGCTACACCTTC. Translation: CASSVAAGPYGYTF.

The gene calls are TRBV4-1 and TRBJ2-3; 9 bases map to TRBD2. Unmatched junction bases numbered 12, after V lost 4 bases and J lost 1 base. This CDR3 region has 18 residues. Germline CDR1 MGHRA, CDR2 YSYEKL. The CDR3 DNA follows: TGCGCCAGCAGCCGGGTTGCGACTAGCGGAGTGGGCACAGATACGCAGTATTTT. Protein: CASSRVATSGVGTDTQYF.

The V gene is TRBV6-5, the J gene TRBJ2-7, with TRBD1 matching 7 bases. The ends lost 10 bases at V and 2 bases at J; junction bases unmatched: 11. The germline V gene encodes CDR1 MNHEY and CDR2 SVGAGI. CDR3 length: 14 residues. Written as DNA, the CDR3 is TGTGCCACTACATCCGGGACAGCTCCCTACGAGCAGTACTTC. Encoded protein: CATTSGTAPYEQYF.

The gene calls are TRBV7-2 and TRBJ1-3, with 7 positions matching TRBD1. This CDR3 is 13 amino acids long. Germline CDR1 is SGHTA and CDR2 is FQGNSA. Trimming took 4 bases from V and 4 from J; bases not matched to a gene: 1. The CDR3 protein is CASSSDRGNTIYF. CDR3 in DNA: TGTGCCAGCAGCTCGGACAGGGGAAACACCATATATTTT.

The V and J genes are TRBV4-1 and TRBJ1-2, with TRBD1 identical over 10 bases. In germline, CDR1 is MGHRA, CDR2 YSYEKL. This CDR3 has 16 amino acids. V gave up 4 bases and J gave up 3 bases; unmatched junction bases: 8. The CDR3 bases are TGCGCCAGCAGCCCCGGACAGGGGGGATCTTACTATGGCTACACCTTC. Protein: CASSPGQGGSYYGYTF.

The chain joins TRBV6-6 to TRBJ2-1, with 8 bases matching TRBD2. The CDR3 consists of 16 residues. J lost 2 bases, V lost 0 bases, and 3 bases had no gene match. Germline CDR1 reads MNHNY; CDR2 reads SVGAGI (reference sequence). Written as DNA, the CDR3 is TGTGCCAGCAGTTACTCTGGTAGCGGGGCCTACAATGAGCAGTTCTTC. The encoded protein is CASSYSGSGAYNEQFF.

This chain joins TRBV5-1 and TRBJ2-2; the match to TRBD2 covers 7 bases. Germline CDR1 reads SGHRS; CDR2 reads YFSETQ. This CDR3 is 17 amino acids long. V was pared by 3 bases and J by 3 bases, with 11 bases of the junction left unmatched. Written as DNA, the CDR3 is TGCGCCAGCAGCTGGGACCCTTTTACTAGCGACACCGGGGAGCTGTTTTTT. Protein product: CASSWDPFTSDTGELFF.

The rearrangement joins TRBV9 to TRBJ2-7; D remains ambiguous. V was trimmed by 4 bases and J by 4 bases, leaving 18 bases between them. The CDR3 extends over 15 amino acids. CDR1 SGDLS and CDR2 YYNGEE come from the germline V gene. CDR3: CASSPSGGDLYEQYF. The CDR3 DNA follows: TGTGCCAGCAGCCCGAGTGGCGGCGACCTTTACGAGCAGTACTTC.

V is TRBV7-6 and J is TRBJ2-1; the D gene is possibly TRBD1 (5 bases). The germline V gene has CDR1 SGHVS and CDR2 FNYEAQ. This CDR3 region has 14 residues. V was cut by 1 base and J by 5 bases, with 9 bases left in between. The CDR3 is CASSLDGRDNEQFF. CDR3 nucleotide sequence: TGTGCCAGCAGCTTAGACGGCAGGGACAATGAGCAGTTCTTC.

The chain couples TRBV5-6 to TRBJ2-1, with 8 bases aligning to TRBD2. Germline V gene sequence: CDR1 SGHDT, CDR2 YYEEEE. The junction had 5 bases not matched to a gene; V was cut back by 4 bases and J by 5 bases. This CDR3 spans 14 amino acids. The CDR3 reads CASSRRGADNEQFF. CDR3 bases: TGTGCCAGCAGCCGGCGGGGGGCGGACAATGAGCAGTTCTTC.

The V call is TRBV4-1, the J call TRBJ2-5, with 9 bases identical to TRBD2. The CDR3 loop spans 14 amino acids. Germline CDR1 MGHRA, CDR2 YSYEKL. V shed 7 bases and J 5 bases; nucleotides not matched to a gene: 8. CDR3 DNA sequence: TGCGCCAGCACTAGCGGGGTAGGGTGGGAGACCCAGTACTTC. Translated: CASTSGVGWETQYF.

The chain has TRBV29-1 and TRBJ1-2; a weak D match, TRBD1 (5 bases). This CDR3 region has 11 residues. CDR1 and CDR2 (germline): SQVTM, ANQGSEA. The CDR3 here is CSTDTNYGYTF. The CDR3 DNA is TGCAGTACGGACACTAACTATGGCTACACCTTC.

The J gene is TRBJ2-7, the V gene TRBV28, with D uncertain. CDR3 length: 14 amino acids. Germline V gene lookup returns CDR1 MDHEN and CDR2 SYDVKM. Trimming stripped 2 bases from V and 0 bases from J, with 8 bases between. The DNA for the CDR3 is TGTGCCAGCAGTTTACCGAGGAGCTCCTACGAGCAGTACTTC. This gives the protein CASSLPRSSYEQYF.

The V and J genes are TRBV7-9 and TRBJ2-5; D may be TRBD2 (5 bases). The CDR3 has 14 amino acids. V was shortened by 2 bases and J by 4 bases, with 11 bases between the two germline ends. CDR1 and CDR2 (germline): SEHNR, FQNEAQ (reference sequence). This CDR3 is CASSLRNAGETQYF. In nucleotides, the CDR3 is TGTGCCAGCAGCTTACGGAACGCGGGAGAGACCCAGTACTTC.

CDR3 region: CASNPGGLVDTEAFF. The CDR3 nucleotides read TGCGCCAGCAATCCAGGGGGGCTGGTAGACACTGAAGCTTTCTTT. The chain combines TRBV5-1 with TRBJ1-1; 7 nucleotides agree with TRBD1. Trimming at V came to 6 bases and at J to 3 bases, leaving 11 bases not matched to a gene. This CDR3 contains 15 residues. In germline, CDR1 is SGHRS, CDR2 YFSETQ.

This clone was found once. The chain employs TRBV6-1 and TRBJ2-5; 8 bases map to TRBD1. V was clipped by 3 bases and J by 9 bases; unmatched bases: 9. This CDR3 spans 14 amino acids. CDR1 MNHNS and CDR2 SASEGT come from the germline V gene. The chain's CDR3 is CASSDWDRQDSQYF. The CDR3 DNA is TGTGCCAGCAGTGATTGGGACAGGCAAGATTCCCAGTACTTC.

The CDR3: CASSWGVKQFF. CDR3 sequence (DNA): TGTGCCAGCAGTTGGGGCGTAAAGCAGTTCTTC. The V call is TRBV27, the J call TRBJ2-1; a possible D gene is TRBD1 (5 bases). Trimming stripped 4 bases from V and 11 bases from J, with 9 bases between. Germline CDR1 reads MNHEY; CDR2 reads SMNVEV (reference sequence). This CDR3 comprises 11 residues.

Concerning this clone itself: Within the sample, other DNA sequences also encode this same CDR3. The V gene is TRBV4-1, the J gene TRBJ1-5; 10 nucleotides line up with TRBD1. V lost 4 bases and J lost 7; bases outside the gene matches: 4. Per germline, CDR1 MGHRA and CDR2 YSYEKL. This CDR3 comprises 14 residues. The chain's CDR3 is CASSPGQGGQPQHF. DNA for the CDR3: TGCGCCAGCAGCCCCGGACAGGGGGGCCAGCCCCAGCATTTT.

CDR3 bases: TGTGCCAGCAGTCGGGACAGCGGCTCTCAGCCCCAGCATTTT. Translating it yields CASSRDSGSQPQHF. The chain links TRBV2 to TRBJ1-5; 7 bases are a match to TRBD1. The germline V gene has CDR1 SNHLY and CDR2 FYNNEI. V shed 5 bases and J 6 bases; nucleotides not matched to a gene: 7. The CDR3 is 14 residues long.